One TCR beta chain is described in this entry. Its matching antigen is unknown. These data come from a study of PD-1 blockade in classical Hodgkin lymphoma. The germline CDR1 and CDR2 sequences are SNHLY and FYNNEI. CDR3 length equals 13 residues. The germline V and J ends were trimmed by 1 base and 5 bases, with 8 bases remaining between them. Some clones are missing from TCRdb's copy, which holds only in-frame ones; the method was immunoSEQ multiplex PCR. The data show about 24,000 clones, around 84% seen once. Findings and caveats of the study: Differences between repertoires have undefined causes, possibly disease activity or prior therapy. Unlike CD8+ TCR diversity, which did not rise significantly by C4D1, CD4+ TCR diversity did. The diversity seen at baseline in complete responders resembled that of newly diagnosed patients.

Stated time point: cycle 4 day 1 (C4D1), after 5 to 7 weeks of nivolumab. Every one of the patients relapsed after autologous stem cell transplantation (brentuximab vedotin exposure was variable). The best responses consisted of complete response, partial response or progressive disease. Sequencing was performed on peripheral blood mononuclear cells (PBMCs), taken before the fourth cycle of nivolumab. The origin of this receptor is a human donor with classical Hodgkin lymphoma. The J gene is TRBJ2-5, the V gene TRBV2; D gene uncertain. The CDR3 region has the DNA TGTGCCAGCAGTGAAGGTCTTCGTGAGACCCAGTACTTC. Translation gives CASSEGLRETQYF.